The clone carrying this T cell receptor beta chain has just a few counts. Its cognate antigen is unknown. Template switching supplied a universal primer site; unique molecular identifiers were carried on the cDNA. Via MiXCR, TCRdb re-called the 5' RACE reads, giving one row per CDR3 protein. The data show more than 350,000 distinct CDR3 sequences, approximately 9.1% seen once. These data originate in a study of identical twins. General study findings and limits: Alpha sequences that were out-of-frame and twin-shared showed an excess of low generation probability. Weaker excess sharing between twins was seen in beta out-of-frame sequences. High-abundance cord blood beta clonotypes had fewer insertions; memory repertoires showed none.

Sequenced: naive T cells sorted from blood. The source is a woman in her forties or fifties in good health.

DNA for the CDR3: TGTGCCAGCAGTTACTCGAAAACTAGCGGCTACAATGAGCAGTTCTTC. Amino acid sequence: CASSYSKTSGYNEQFF. This sequence joins TRBV6-2 or TRBV6-3 and TRBJ2-1; 8 nucleotides line up with TRBD2. J was trimmed by 3 bases and V by 0 bases; bases with no gene match: 4. The CDR3 is 16 amino acids. The V gene's germline CDR1 is MNHEY and CDR2 SVGEGT.